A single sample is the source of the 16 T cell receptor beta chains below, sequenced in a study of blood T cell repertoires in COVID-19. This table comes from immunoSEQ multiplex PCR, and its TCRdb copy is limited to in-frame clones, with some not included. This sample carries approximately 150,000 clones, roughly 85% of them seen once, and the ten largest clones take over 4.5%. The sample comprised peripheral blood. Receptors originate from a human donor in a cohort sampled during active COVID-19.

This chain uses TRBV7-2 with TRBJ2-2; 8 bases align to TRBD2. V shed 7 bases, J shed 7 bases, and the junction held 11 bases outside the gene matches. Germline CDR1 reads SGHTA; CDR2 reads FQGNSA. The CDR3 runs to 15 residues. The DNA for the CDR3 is TGTGCCAGCACCCTAGGAAGCGGGGGTGTCGGGGAGCTGTTTTTT. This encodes CASTLGSGGVGELFF.

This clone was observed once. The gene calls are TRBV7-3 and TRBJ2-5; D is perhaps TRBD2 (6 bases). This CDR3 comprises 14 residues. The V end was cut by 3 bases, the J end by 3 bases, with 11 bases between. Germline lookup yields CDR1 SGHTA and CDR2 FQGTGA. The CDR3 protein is CASSFQGGKETQYF. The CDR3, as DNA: TGTGCCAGCAGCTTTCAGGGCGGGAAAGAGACCCAGTACTTC.

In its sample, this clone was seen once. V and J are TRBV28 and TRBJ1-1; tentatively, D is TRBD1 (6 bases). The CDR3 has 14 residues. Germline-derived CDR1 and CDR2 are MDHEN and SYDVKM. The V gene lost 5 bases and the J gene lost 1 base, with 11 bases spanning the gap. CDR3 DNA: TGTGCCAGCAGTACAGGGACAAGGAACACTGAAGCTTTCTTT. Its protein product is CASSTGTRNTEAFF.

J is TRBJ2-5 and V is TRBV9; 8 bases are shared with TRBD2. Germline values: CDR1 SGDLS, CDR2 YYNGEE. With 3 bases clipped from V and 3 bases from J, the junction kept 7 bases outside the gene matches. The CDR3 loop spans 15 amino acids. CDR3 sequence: CASSASGTREETQYF. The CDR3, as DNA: TGTGCCAGCAGCGCCTCCGGGACTAGGGAAGAGACCCAGTACTTC.

CDR3: CASKFLWRDSSHLSTDTQYF. The DNA for the CDR3 is TGTGCCAGCAAATTCCTCTGGCGGGATTCATCCCACCTAAGCACAGATACGCAGTATTTT. The J gene is TRBJ2-3, the V gene TRBV27, with a tentative D call TRBD2 (6 bases). Deletions cut 7 bases from V and 0 bases from J, with 29 bases between. The CDR3 has 20 amino acids. The germline CDR1 and CDR2 sequences are MNHEY and SMNVEV (reference sequence).

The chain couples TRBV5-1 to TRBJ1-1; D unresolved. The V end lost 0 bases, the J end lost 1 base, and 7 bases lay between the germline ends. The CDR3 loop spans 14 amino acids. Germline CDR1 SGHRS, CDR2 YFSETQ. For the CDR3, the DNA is TGCGCCAGCAGCTTGGACGCGGCGAACACTGAAGCTTTCTTT. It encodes CASSLDAANTEAFF.

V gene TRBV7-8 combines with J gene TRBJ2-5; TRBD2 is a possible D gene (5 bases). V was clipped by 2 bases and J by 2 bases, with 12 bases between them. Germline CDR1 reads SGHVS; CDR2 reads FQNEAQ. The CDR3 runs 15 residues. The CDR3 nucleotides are TGTGCCAGCAGCTTAAGTGGGAGTCGTCAAGAGACCCAGTACTTC. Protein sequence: CASSLSGSRQETQYF.

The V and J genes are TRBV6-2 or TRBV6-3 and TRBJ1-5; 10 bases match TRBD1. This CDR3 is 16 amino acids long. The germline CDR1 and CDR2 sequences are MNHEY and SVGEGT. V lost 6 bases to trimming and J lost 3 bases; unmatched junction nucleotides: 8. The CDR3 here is CASSLPDRGVNQPQHF. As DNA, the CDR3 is TGTGCCAGCAGCCTCCCGGACAGGGGGGTCAATCAGCCCCAGCATTTT.

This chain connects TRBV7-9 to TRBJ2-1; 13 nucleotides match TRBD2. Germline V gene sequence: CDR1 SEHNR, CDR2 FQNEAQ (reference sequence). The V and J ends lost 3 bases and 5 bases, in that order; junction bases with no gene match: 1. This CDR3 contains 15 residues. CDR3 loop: CASSFGTSGNNEQFF. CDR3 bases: TGTGCCAGCAGCTTCGGGACTAGCGGGAACAATGAGCAGTTCTTC.

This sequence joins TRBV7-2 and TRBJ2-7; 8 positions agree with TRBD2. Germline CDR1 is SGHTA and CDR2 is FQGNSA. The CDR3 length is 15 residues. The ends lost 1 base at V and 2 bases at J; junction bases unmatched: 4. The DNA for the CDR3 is TGTGCCAGCAGCTTAGTTCCTAGCGGGCCCTACGAGCAGTACTTC. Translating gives CASSLVPSGPYEQYF.

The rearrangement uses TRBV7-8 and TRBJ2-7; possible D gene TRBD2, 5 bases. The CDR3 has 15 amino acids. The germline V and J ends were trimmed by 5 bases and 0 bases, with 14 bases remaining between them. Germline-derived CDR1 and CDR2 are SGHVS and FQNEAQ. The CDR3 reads CASSPPRGSSYEQYF. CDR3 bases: TGTGCCAGCAGCCCCCCTCGAGGGAGCTCCTACGAGCAGTACTTC.

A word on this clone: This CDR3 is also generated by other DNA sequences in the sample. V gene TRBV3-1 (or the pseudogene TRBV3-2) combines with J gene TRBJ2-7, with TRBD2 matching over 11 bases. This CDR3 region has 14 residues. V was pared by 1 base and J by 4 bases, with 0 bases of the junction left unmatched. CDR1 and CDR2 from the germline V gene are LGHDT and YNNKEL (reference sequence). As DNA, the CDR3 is TGTGCCAGCAGCCAAGGACTAGCGGGGTACGAGCAGTACTTC. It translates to CASSQGLAGYEQYF.

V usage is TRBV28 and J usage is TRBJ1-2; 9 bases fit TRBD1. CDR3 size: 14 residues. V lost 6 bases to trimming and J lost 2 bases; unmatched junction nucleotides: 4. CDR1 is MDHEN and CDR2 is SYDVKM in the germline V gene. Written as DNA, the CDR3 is TGTGCCAGCAGCACAGGGGGCAGGAACTATGGCTACACCTTC. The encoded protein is CASSTGGRNYGYTF.

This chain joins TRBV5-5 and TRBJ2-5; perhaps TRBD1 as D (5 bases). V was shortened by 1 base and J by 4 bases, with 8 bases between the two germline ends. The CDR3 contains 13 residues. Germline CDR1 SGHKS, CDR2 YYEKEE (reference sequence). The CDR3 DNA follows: TGTGCCAGCAGCTTGCAGGGAATAGAGACCCAGTACTTC. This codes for CASSLQGIETQYF.

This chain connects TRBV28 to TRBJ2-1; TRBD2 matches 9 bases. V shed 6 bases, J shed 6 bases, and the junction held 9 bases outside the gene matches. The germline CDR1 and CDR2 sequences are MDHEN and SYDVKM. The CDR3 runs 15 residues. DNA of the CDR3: TGTGCCAGCAGACGGAGGGCGGGGGGGCCCAATGAGCAGTTCTTC. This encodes CASRRRAGGPNEQFF.

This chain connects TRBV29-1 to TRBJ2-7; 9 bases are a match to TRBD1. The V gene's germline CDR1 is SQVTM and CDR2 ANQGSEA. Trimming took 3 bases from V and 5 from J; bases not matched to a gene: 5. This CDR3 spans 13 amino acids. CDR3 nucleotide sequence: TGCAGCGTTGAGGGGGGGACAGGGAACGAGCAGTACTTC. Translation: CSVEGGTGNEQYF.